This TCR beta chain was obtained from a study of blood T cells in healthy people across ages. As for the study in general: Template switching recovered approximately one barcoded beta molecule for every two T cells. Study-wide results and caveats: Long-lived donors carried more naive CD4+ cells and greater diversity than aged donors.

PCR was performed a second time for 7 to 11 cycles using a sample-barcoded 5' primer and a J-beta primer mix. Through a template-switch adaptor with 12 random nucleotides, each cDNA molecule received a tag. TCRdb reanalysed the 5' RACE reads using MiXCR and keeps one entry per CDR3 protein. The data contain about 810,000 distinct CDR3 sequences, 36% of them singletons. This clonotype was observed many times. Its antigen remains unidentified. Germline V gene sequence: CDR1 ENHRY, CDR2 SYGVKD. Deletions cut 0 bases from V and 1 base from J, with 5 bases between. CDR3 length: 14 amino acids. This TCR came from a man younger than 35 in good health. V usage is TRBV10-3 and J usage is TRBJ2-3, with D possibly being TRBD2 (5 bases). Sequences were obtained from blood. CDR3 sequence reads: CAISESRGTDTQYF. The CDR3 DNA follows: TGTGCCATCAGTGAGTCGAGGGGCACAGATACGCAGTATTTT.